This TCR beta chain was sequenced in a study of regulatory T cells in long-lasting Graves disease. Study observations and caveats: What was studied was peripheral blood only, and not thyroid tissue.

This clonotype appeared many times. The antigen is undetermined. Time point indicated: newly diagnosed GD, antithyroid drugs for less than 3 months. The authors made the TCR library using RNA they extracted from PBMCs. To make TCR beta libraries, researchers used iRepertoire HTBI primers and Arm-PCR of CDR3 regions. TCRdb called the multiplex PCR reads again in MiXCR, with one record for every CDR3 protein. Among about 320,000 distinct CDR3 sequences, 18% were seen once, and the ten largest hold about 38%. The sample was peripheral blood mononuclear cells (PBMCs), taken at new diagnosis, from a patient treated with antithyroid drugs. This TCR was recovered from a female donor with Graves disease.

CDR3 nucleotides: TGTGCCAGCAGCCACACCCCCGCCCCCGGCACTGAAGCTTTCTTT. As protein: CASSHTPAPGTEAFF. V usage is TRBV11-2 and J usage is TRBJ1-1, with unresolved D. Trimming took off 5 bases at V and 4 bases at J, with 17 bases between the two ends. CDR1 is SGHAT, CDR2 FQNNGV, per germline. The CDR3 loop spans 15 amino acids.